This entry features one TCR beta chain sequence. The germline CDR1 and CDR2 sequences are KGHSH and LQKENI. Between the trimmed V and J ends, which lost 1 base and 10 bases, there was a span of 17 bases. CDR3 length: 16 amino acids. This specimen comes from a study of T cell changes during pregnancy in multiple sclerosis. The method was immunoSEQ multiplex PCR; TCRdb's version includes in-frame clones alone and lacks a portion of them. Of under 70,000 clones listed, 91% are singletons. V is TRBV18 and J is TRBJ1-6; the D gene is possibly TRBD1 (5 bases). The TCR comes from a female donor in good health, enrolled as a control in a pregnancy study. The sequencing here drew on peripheral blood, taken after pregnancy. The CDR3 sequence is CASSPRGAGVESPLHF. For the CDR3, the DNA is TGTGCCAGCTCACCACGTGGGGCTGGGGTTGAATCACCCCTCCACTTT.